This entry features one TCR beta chain sequence. The antigen is not known. Germline loops: CDR1 SEHNR, CDR2 FQNEAQ (reference sequence). The CDR3 totals 15 residues. The germline V and J ends were trimmed by 5 bases and 5 bases, with 16 bases remaining between them. The data stem from a study of cytotoxic CD8 clonotypes in ibrutinib-treated CLL. Points from the study as a whole: The clonality rise at ibrutinib response reflected private clonotype expansion.

TCRdb's copy holds only in-frame clones and misses some; the assay was immunoSEQ multiplex PCR. The sample lists about 130,000 clones; around three quarters were seen once. This TCR came from a human donor with chronic lymphocytic leukemia. The J gene is TRBJ2-1, the V gene TRBV7-9; a weak D match, TRBD2 (7 bases). The material sequenced was PBMCs, taken after 12 months of ibrutinib treatment. CDR3 nucleotide sequence: TGTGCCAGCAGCCCCCGGGGGGCTAGCAACAATGAGCAGTTCTTC. It codes for CASSPRGASNNEQFF.